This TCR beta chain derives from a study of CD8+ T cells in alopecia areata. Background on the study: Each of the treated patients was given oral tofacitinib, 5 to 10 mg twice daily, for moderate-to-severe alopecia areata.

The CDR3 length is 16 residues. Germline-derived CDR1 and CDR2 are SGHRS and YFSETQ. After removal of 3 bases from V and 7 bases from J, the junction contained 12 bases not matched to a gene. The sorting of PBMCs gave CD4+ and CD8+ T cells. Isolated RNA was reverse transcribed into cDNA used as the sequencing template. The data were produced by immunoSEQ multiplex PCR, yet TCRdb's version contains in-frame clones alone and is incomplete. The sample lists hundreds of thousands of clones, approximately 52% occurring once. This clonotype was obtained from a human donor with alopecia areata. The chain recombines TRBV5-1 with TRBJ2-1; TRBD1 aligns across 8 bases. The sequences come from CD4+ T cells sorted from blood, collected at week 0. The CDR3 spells CASSSWDRTTWNEQFF. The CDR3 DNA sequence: TGCGCCAGCAGCTCCTGGGACAGGACCACATGGAATGAGCAGTTCTTC.